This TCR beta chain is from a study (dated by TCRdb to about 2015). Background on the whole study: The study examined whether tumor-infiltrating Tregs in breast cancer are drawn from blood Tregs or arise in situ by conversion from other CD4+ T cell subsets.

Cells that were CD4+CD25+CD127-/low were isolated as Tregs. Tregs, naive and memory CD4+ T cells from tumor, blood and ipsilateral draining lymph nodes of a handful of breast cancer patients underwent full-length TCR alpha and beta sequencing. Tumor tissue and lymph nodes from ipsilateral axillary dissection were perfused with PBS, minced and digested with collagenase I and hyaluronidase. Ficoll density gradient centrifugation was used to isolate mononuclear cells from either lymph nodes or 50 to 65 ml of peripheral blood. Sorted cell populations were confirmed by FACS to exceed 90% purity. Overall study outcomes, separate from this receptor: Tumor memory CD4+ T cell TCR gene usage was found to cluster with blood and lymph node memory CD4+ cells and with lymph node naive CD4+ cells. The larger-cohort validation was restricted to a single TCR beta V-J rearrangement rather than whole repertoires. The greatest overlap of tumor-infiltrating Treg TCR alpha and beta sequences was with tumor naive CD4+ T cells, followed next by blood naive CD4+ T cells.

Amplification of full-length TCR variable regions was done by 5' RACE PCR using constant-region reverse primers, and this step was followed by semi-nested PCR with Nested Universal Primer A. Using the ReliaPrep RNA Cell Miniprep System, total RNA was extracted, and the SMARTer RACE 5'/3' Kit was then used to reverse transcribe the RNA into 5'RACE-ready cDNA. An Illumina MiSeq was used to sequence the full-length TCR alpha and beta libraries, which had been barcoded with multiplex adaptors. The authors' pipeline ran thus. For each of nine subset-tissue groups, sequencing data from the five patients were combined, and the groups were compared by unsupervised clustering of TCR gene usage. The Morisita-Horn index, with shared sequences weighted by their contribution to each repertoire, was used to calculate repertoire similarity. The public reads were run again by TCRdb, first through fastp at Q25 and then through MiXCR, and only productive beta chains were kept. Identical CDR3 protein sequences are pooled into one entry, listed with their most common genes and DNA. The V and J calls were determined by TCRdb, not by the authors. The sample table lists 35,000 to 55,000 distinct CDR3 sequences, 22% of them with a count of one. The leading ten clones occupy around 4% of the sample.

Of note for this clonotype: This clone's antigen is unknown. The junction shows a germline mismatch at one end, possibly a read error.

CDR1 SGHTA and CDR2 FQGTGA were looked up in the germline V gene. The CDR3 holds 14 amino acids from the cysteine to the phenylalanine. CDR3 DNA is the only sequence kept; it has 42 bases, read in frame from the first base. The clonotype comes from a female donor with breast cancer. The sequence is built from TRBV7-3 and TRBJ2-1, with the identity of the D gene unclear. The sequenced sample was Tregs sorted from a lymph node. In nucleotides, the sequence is TGTACCAGCAGCTCAGATAGCTCCTACAATGGGCAGTTCTTC. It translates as CTSSSDSSYNGQFF.